A selection of T cell receptor beta chains follows, all from one sample in a study of shared clonotypes between healthy human individuals. The assay was immunoSEQ multiplex PCR, and TCRdb's table has in-frame clones only and misses some. The sample yields some 470,000 clones, 76% seen once. Sample: PBMCs. The receptors come from a middle-aged woman in good health. Some clones in this sample may be carry-over from other donors' samples. Both conserved end residues are part of each CDR3. Each record gives: D gene, V gene, clone size, J gene, CDR3 protein, CDR3 DNA. D genes are given only for firm matches. Part of the rows lack a size; the others show once, few, many or a class for expanded clones.

>.|TRBV27|.|TRBJ2-7
CASSYGHDYEQYF
TGTGCCAGCAGTTACGGACACGACTACGAGCAGTACTTC
>.|TRBV7-2|.|TRBJ1-1
CASSWAGRETEAFF
TGTGCCAGCAGCTGGGCTGGGCGCGAGACTGAAGCTTTCTTT
>.|TRBV5-1|.|TRBJ1-1
CASSLGTRNTEAFF
TGCGCCAGCAGCCTCGGGACACGAAACACTGAAGCTTTCTTT
>.|TRBV6-6|.|TRBJ1-2
CASSTPYDDYGYTF
TGTGCCAGCAGTACCCCTTACGACGACTATGGCTACACCTTC
>.|TRBV28|few|TRBJ2-2
CASSPSGTGELFF
TGTGCCAGCAGCCCGTCGGGCACCGGGGAGCTGTTTTTT
>.|TRBV5-1|.|TRBJ2-5
CASNSGVQETQYF
TGCGCCAGCAATTCGGGGGTCCAAGAGACCCAGTACTTC
>TRBD1|TRBV27|.|TRBJ1-2
CASSSPLTGLGGYTF
TGTGCCAGCAGTTCCCCTCTGACAGGGCTTGGTGGCTACACCTTC
>.|TRBV2|.|TRBJ2-7
CASSWQALSYEQYF
TGTGCCAGCAGTTGGCAGGCCTTATCCTACGAGCAGTACTTC
>.|TRBV7-9|.|TRBJ1-5
CASSLGPNQPQHF
TGTGCCAGCAGCTTAGGGCCTAATCAGCCCCAGCATTTT
>TRBD1|TRBV5-1|once|TRBJ2-5
CASSLGAGTVKETQYF
TGCGCCAGCAGCTTGGGTGCCGGGACAGTCAAAGAGACCCAGTACTTC
>.|TRBV29-1|.|TRBJ1-4
CSVGGAGATNEKLFF
TGCAGCGTCGGTGGGGCGGGCGCAACTAATGAAAAACTGTTTTTT
>.|TRBV28|.|TRBJ1-2
CASSEPPEPYGYTF
TGTGCCAGCAGCGAACCCCCAGAACCCTATGGCTACACCTTC
>.|TRBV5-6|.|TRBJ2-5
CASSWGPTKSQETQYF
TGTGCCAGCAGCTGGGGGCCTACAAAATCCCAAGAGACCCAGTACTTC
>TRBD2|TRBV5-5|.|TRBJ2-3
CASSSLKRGGSGDTQYF
TGTGCCAGCAGCTCCCTTAAGAGGGGAGGGAGTGGAGATACGCAGTATTTT
>TRBD1|TRBV19|.|TRBJ2-7
CASSWSGQGYEQYF
TGTGCCAGTAGTTGGTCCGGACAGGGTTACGAGCAGTACTTC
>.|TRBV7-3|.|TRBJ2-1
CASSPPGVPEQFF
TGTGCCAGCAGCCCCCCGGGGGTTCCCGAGCAGTTCTTC
>.|TRBV28|many|TRBJ1-4
CASSQAATNEKLFF
TGTGCCAGCAGCCAGGCTGCAACTAATGAAAAACTGTTTTTT
>TRBD2|TRBV7-6|.|TRBJ2-2
CASSSSGRGNTGELFF
TGTGCCAGCAGCTCATCCGGGAGGGGTAACACCGGGGAGCTGTTTTTT
>TRBD1|TRBV18|.|TRBJ2-2
CASSQGQANTGELFF
TGTGCCAGCTCGCAGGGACAGGCGAACACCGGGGAGCTGTTTTTT
>.|TRBV4-3|.|TRBJ2-7
CASSQDTSTSYEQYF
TGCGCCAGCAGCCAAGATACGTCCACCTCCTACGAGCAGTACTTC
>TRBD1|TRBV27|.|TRBJ1-3
CASPVNPGTGSSGNTIYF
TGTGCCAGCCCGGTTAACCCCGGGACAGGGTCCTCTGGAAACACCATATATTTT
>TRBD1|TRBV5-6|.|TRBJ1-2
CASSLGTGSYGYTF
TGTGCCAGCAGCTTAGGGACAGGGTCGTATGGCTACACCTTC
>.|TRBV19|.|TRBJ2-3
CASSTIGSTDTQYF
TGTGCCAGTAGTACCATAGGGAGCACAGATACGCAGTATTTT
>.|TRBV7-9|.|TRBJ1-5
CASSLTGGQPQHF
TGTGCCAGCAGCTTGACCGGCGGCCAGCCCCAGCATTTT
>.|TRBV27|.|TRBJ1-5
CASSHGYNQPQHF
TGTGCCAGCAGCCATGGCTACAATCAGCCCCAGCATTTT
>.|TRBV18|.|TRBJ1-3
CASSPSGISGNTIYF
TGTGCCAGCTCACCTTCTGGGATATCTGGAAACACCATATATTTT
>.|TRBV7-9|few|TRBJ1-1
CASSPGQRNTEAFF
TGTGCCAGCAGCCCTGGACAGAGAAACACTGAAGCTTTCTTT
>.|TRBV5-6|.|TRBJ2-1
CASSQELDGSSYNEQFF
TGTGCCAGCAGCCAGGAACTCGACGGGAGCTCCTACAATGAGCAGTTCTTC
>TRBD2|TRBV4-1|.|TRBJ2-5
CASSQGGGTEETQYF
TGCGCCAGCAGCCAAGGCGGGGGAACGGAAGAGACCCAGTACTTC
>.|TRBV27|.|TRBJ2-5
CASSLTTGQETQYF
TGTGCCAGCAGTTTAACGACGGGACAAGAGACCCAGTACTTC
>TRBD2|TRBV9|.|TRBJ2-3
CASATSGPSTDTQYF
TGTGCCAGTGCAACTAGCGGCCCGAGCACAGATACGCAGTATTTT
>TRBD2|TRBV18|once|TRBJ2-7
CASSLRLSGSDEQYF
TGTGCCAGCTCCCTCCGACTAAGCGGGAGTGACGAGCAGTACTTC
>.|TRBV9|few|TRBJ2-1
CASSVGFYNEQFF
TGTGCCAGCAGCGTAGGGTTCTACAATGAGCAGTTCTTC